The 17 T cell receptor beta chains below come from one sample, sequenced in a study of blood T cells in healthy people across ages. A second PCR, run for roughly 7 to 12 cycles, used a sample-barcoded 5' primer plus a J-beta primer mix. Each CDR3 protein is one row after TCRdb ran MiXCR on the 5' RACE reads. Here the sample spans about 1.8 million distinct CDR3 sequences, around 48% being singletons. The sequenced sample was blood. The receptors originated from a woman aged 40 to 50 in good health.

The rearrangement links TRBV7-2 to TRBJ1-6; 7 nucleotides line up with TRBD1. The CDR3 is made up of 15 amino acids. Trimming removed 3 bases from V and 9 bases from J; junction bases left unmatched: 8. Germline V lookup: CDR1 SGHTA, CDR2 FQGNSA. The CDR3 DNA reads as TGTGCCAGCAGCTTTACTGACAGGGACGCTTCACCCCTCCACTTT. Its protein is CASSFTDRDASPLHF.

CDR3 in DNA: TGCGCCAGCAGCCATGCGCCGGGACTAGCGGGGCAAAGGGACAAAAACATTCAGTACTTC. This sequence encodes CASSHAPGLAGQRDKNIQYF. The genes are TRBV4-3 and TRBJ2-4; TRBD2 matches at 13 bases. With V trimmed by 3 bases and J by 3 bases, 14 bases remained unmatched. This CDR3 region has 20 residues. Germline loops: CDR1 LGHNA, CDR2 YSLEER.

The chain is built from TRBV6-6 and TRBJ1-2; TRBD1 might be the D (6 bases). Trimming took off 6 bases at V and 4 bases at J, with 12 bases between the two ends. CDR1 and CDR2 (germline): MNHNY, SVGAGI (reference sequence). CDR3 length equals 13 residues. CDR3 coding DNA: TGTGCCAGCAGCCCAGGGGCACTCTATGGCTACACCTTC. Amino acid sequence: CASSPGALYGYTF.

J is TRBJ2-3 and V is TRBV29-1, with a possible D match to TRBD1 (6 bases). CDR1 and CDR2 from the germline V gene are SQVTM and ANQGSEA. Trimming removed 7 bases from V and 7 bases from J, with 12 bases in between. The CDR3 has 11 residues. The CDR3 reads CSELRGYTQYF. The CDR3 coding sequence is TGCAGCGAGCTCAGGGGATATACGCAGTATTTT.

Concerning this clonotype itself: The germline gene is not matched at one end of the junction; a read error may be the cause. The chain couples TRBV7-2 to TRBJ2-7; no clear D. The CDR3 is 14 amino acids. Germline CDR1 and CDR2: SGHTA and FQGNSA. For the CDR3, the DNA is TGTGCCGGCAGCTTAGTACAGAGTCTGGGCGAGCAGTACTTC. This gives the protein CAGSLVQSLGEQYF.

This rearrangement joins TRBV20-1 to TRBJ1-1; 7 bases are shared with TRBD1. J gave up 0 bases and V 5 bases, and 9 bases lay outside the gene matches. The CDR3 runs to 15 residues. The germline CDR1 and CDR2 sequences are DFQATT and SNEGSKA (reference sequence). The CDR3 here is CSAQTPTGLNTEAFF. DNA for the CDR3: TGCAGTGCTCAGACCCCGACAGGGTTGAACACTGAAGCTTTCTTT.

This clonotype came up a few times. The chain recombines TRBV12-3 or TRBV12-4 with TRBJ2-5; 8 positions match TRBD2. The CDR3 loop spans 15 amino acids. V was pared by 4 bases and J by 0 bases, with 4 bases of the junction left unmatched. CDR3 DNA: TGTGCCAGCAGTTGGTCTAGCGGGTACCAAGAGACCCAGTACTTC. As protein: CASSWSSGYQETQYF.

The genes are TRBV18 and TRBJ2-7, with 9 bases lining up with TRBD2. Trimming removed 5 bases from V and 7 bases from J; junction bases left unmatched: 9. The CDR3 length is 14 residues. The V gene's germline CDR1 is KGHSH and CDR2 LQKENI. This CDR3 reads CASSAGTSSGEQYF. DNA of the CDR3: TGTGCCAGCTCAGCCGGGACTAGCTCTGGGGAGCAGTACTTC.

Regarding this clonotype: One end of the junction does not line up with germline, which may come from a read error. V gene TRBV13 combines with J gene TRBJ1-2, with 7 bases fitting TRBD1. This CDR3 contains 15 residues. CDR1 and CDR2 (germline): PRHDT, FYEKMQ (reference sequence). The chain's CDR3 is CVSSLSGGRDYGYTF. The CDR3, as DNA: TGTGTCAGCAGCTTATCAGGGGGAAGAGACTATGGCTACACCTTC.

The count of this clonotype is one. The chain employs TRBV27 and TRBJ1-5; no reliable D call. Germline V gene sequence: CDR1 MNHEY, CDR2 SMNVEV (reference sequence). The CDR3 runs 15 residues. The V and J ends lost 3 bases and 4 bases respectively, with 13 bases between them. CDR3 coding DNA: TGTGCCAGCAGTTTTGAAGGGAGACGGAATCAGCCCCAGCATTTT. It yields the protein CASSFEGRRNQPQHF.

The J gene is TRBJ1-1, the V gene TRBV5-1; 9 bases line up with TRBD1. V dropped 5 bases and J dropped 5; count of bases not matched to a gene: 7. The CDR3 runs to 14 residues. The germline V gene has CDR1 SGHRS and CDR2 YFSETQ. CDR3 DNA: TGCGCCAGCAGTTATCCGGGACAGGGAACTGAAGCTTTCTTT. This gives the protein CASSYPGQGTEAFF.

This chain links TRBV6-6 with TRBJ2-3; D gene ambiguous. The V end was cut by 0 bases, the J end by 4 bases, with 17 bases between. Germline lookup yields CDR1 MNHNY and CDR2 SVGAGI (reference sequence). The CDR3 extends over 17 amino acids. CDR3 in DNA: TGTGCCAGCAGTTACTCGCGAGACTTCGCAGTGGCAGATACGCAGTATTTT. This codes for CASSYSRDFAVADTQYF.

The chain recombines TRBV20-1 with TRBJ2-3; TRBD2 might be the D (6 bases). V shed 6 bases and J shed 1 base, with 17 bases lying between them. Germline lookup yields CDR1 DFQATT and CDR2 SNEGSKA (reference sequence). CDR3 length: 15 residues. Here the CDR3 reads CSATPRGEGTDTQYF. CDR3 in DNA: TGCAGTGCCACCCCCCGCGGGGAGGGCACAGATACGCAGTATTTT.

The rearrangement joins TRBV6-5 to TRBJ2-7; a possible D gene is TRBD1 (6 bases). CDR1 MNHEY and CDR2 SVGAGI come from the germline V gene. CDR3 length: 14 amino acids. V gave up 0 bases and J gave up 2 bases, with 8 bases separating them. CDR3 sequence (DNA): TGTGCCAGCAGTTACTCGGGACACCCCTACGAGCAGTACTTC. Translated: CASSYSGHPYEQYF.

V and J are TRBV20-1 and TRBJ2-7, with no clear D. V was pared by 2 bases and J by 2 bases, with 10 bases between. There are 13 residues in the CDR3. The germline V gene encodes CDR1 DFQATT and CDR2 SNEGSKA (reference sequence). CDR3 protein: CSARSPSTYEQYF. For the CDR3, the DNA is TGCAGTGCTAGAAGTCCTTCTACCTACGAGCAGTACTTC.

The rearrangement links TRBV12-5 to TRBJ2-3; 9 bases line up with TRBD1. Germline V gene data show CDR1 as LGHNT and CDR2 as FRNRAP. Trimming cost V 1 base and J 5 bases; bases outside gene matches: 7. The CDR3 runs 16 residues. The CDR3 loop reads CASGLGQRDRVDTQYF. The CDR3 coding sequence is TGTGCTAGTGGTTTGGGACAGCGGGACAGGGTAGATACGCAGTATTTT. Full variable domain (remainder filled in from reference TRBV12-5 and TRBJ2-3): DARVTQTPRHKVTEMGQEVTMRCQPILGHNTVFWYRQTMMQGLELLAYFRNRAPLDDSGMPKDRFSAEMPDATLATLKIQPSEPRDSAVYFCASGLGQRDRVDTQYFGPGTRLTVL.

This clonotype has a single count. This chain uses TRBV9 with TRBJ2-5, with TRBD2 identical over 7 bases. The CDR3 sequence is 16 residues long. CDR1 is SGDLS, CDR2 YYNGEE, per germline. The V and J ends lost 0 bases and 3 bases, in that order; junction bases with no gene match: 8. CDR3 in amino acids: CASSVGGTSVKETQYF. The CDR3 region has the DNA TGTGCCAGCAGCGTAGGTGGTACTAGCGTAAAAGAGACCCAGTACTTC.